Listed below are T cell receptor beta chains from one sample, sequenced in a study of T-cell reconstitution after alpha-beta-depleted transplantation in children. TCRdb called the PCR reads again in MiXCR, with one record for every CDR3 protein. The table includes around 500,000 distinct CDR3 sequences, roughly 23% detected once. Here the sequenced sample was PBMCs, mostly from graft donor cells, taken 360 days after TCRalphabeta/CD19-depleted stem cell transplant. The receptor source for this set is a boy under three years old who had a stem cell transplant for acute myeloid leukemia, so the T cells may come from the graft donor. The CDR3 runs from the conserved cysteine through the conserved F or W. D genes are given only for firm matches. The size of a clone is reported for some rows only, either as once, few or many, or as a class for expanded clones.

many | TRBJ1-4 | . | TRBV20-1 | TGCAGTGCTAGGAGAGAAAAACTGTTTTTT | CSARREKLFF
many | TRBJ1-2 | TRBD1 | TRBV20-1 | TGCAGTGCTTCCCCGGGACAGGCGAACTATGGCTACACCTTC | CSASPGQANYGYTF
few | TRBJ1-2 | . | TRBV3-1 | TGTGCCAGCAGCCAAGATCAGACAGTTTATGGCTACACCTTC | CASSQDQTVYGYTF
many | TRBJ2-5 | . | TRBV10-3 | TGTGCCACCTCCCTCAAGACTAGCCAAGAGACCCAGTACTTC | CATSLKTSQETQYF
many | TRBJ1-5 | TRBD1 | TRBV20-1 | TGCAGTGCTAGTAGCAGGACAGGGGGCGAGCAGCCCCAGCATTTT | CSASSRTGGEQPQHF
. | TRBJ2-1 | . | TRBV5-1 | TGCGCCAGCAGCTTCCTTACGGGGGACGAGCAGTTCTTC | CASSFLTGDEQFF
. | TRBJ2-5 | . | TRBV4-1 | TGCGCCAGCAGCCAATATCCCCGAACGTACCAAGAGACCCAGTACTTC | CASSQYPRTYQETQYF
few | TRBJ2-1 | TRBD2 | TRBV9 | TGTGCCAGCAGCGTAGTAGCGGGGGGGCTCAATGAGCAGTTCTTC | CASSVVAGGLNEQFF
many | TRBJ2-2 | TRBD2 | TRBV5-1 | TGCGCCAGCAGCAGCGGCGGCGGGGGTACCGGGGAGCTGTTTTTT | CASSSGGGGTGELFF
few | TRBJ2-3 | TRBD2 | TRBV5-6 | TGTGCCAGCAGCCGGCGGGGGGGCGGAACAGATACGCAGTATTTT | CASSRRGGGTDTQYF
few | TRBJ1-3 | TRBD1 | TRBV11-1 | TGTGCCAGCAGCCTCGACAGGGGGCGAGTAGAATTCGGAAACACCATATATTTT | CASSLDRGRVEFGNTIYF
. | TRBJ2-2 | . | TRBV18 | TGTGCCAGCTCACCAGAACAAGGGAAGCTGTTTTTT | CASSPEQGKLFF
few | TRBJ2-6 | . | TRBV7-6 | TGTGCCAGCAGCCCTCGGCCGCGCCACTCTGGGGCCAACGTCCTGACTTTC | CASSPRPRHSGANVLTF
many | TRBJ2-1 | . | TRBV12-3/TRBV12-4 | TGTGCCAGCACCCTTGGGGCGGGGGCGTCCTACAATGAGCAGTTCTTC | CASTLGAGASYNEQFF
. | TRBJ2-2 | . | TRBV5-5 | TGTGCCAGCAGCTTGGGACTGGAAGTCGGGGAGCTGTTTTTT | CASSLGLEVGELFF
many | TRBJ1-1 | . | TRBV20-1 | TGCAGTGAAAGAGACAGCCGAGAAGCTTTCTTT | CSERDSREAFF
many | TRBJ2-5 | . | TRBV5-1 | TGCGCCAGCAGCCCGGGGCAATTCCAAGAGACCCAGTACTTC | CASSPGQFQETQYF
few | TRBJ2-1 | TRBD2 | TRBV12-5 | TGTGCTAGTGTCGAACTAGCGGGGGGGCCAAATGAGCAGTTCTTC | CASVELAGGPNEQFF
. | TRBJ2-3 | TRBD2 | TRBV5-1 | TGCGCCAGCAGCTTGGCCGAGCGGGGGGGCTTAGATACGCAGTATTTT | CASSLAERGGLDTQYF
. | TRBJ2-6 | TRBD1 | TRBV6-5 | TGTGCCAGCAGTTACTACGGACAGGCTATTCCAGGGGGGGCCAACGTCCTGACTTTC | CASSYYGQAIPGGANVLTF
. | TRBJ2-2 | . | TRBV29-1 | TGCAGCGTCCTCCAGGGGTACACCGGGGAGCTGTTTTTT | CSVLQGYTGELFF
few | TRBJ2-5 | TRBD2 | TRBV20-1 | TGCAGTGCTAGAGACACAGCGGGGGGGCCTGGGAGACAGGAGACCCAGTACTTC | CSARDTAGGPGRQETQYF
. | TRBJ2-3 | . | TRBV3-1 | TGTGCCAGCAGCCAAGACGTTAGCGTCTTTGGGGGTGTTAGCACAGATACGCAGTATTTT | CASSQDVSVFGGVSTDTQYF
. | TRBJ2-2 | . | TRBV5-1 | TGCGCCAGCCAGGAGGGGACGGGCTTCACCGGGGAGCTGTTTTTT | CASQEGTGFTGELFF
. | TRBJ1-1 | . | TRBV2 | TGTGCCAGCAGTGAAATCCCGAACACTGAAGCTTTCTTT | CASSEIPNTEAFF
. | TRBJ2-2 | . | TRBV9 | TGTGCCAGCAGCGTAGACATCGGGACAAGGTACACCGGGGAGCTGTTTTTT | CASSVDIGTRYTGELFF
many | TRBJ1-4 | . | TRBV28 | TGTGCCAGCAGTTGGCGTGAAAAACTGTTTTTT | CASSWREKLFF
many | TRBJ1-1 | . | TRBV28 | TGTGCCAGCAGTTTACTGCGACGTACGAACACTGAAGCTTTCTTT | CASSLLRRTNTEAFF
. | TRBJ2-2 | . | TRBV6-5 | TGTGCCAGCAGTTATTCTACAGGGTACACCGGGGAGCTGTTTTTT | CASSYSTGYTGELFF
. | TRBJ2-5 | . | TRBV6-4 | TGTGCCAGCAGTGACTTGGCGGGGAATCTACTTCGTGAGACCCAGTACTTC | CASSDLAGNLLRETQYF
. | TRBJ1-1 | . | TRBV6-5 | TGTGCCAGCAGTTCAAAAGCCGCAGGGGCAGGGGAGGCTTTCTTT | CASSSKAAGAGEAFF
. | TRBJ2-3 | TRBD2 | TRBV12-5 | TGTGCTAGTGGTACATGGACTAGCAGGGAGACTACGCAGTATTTT | CASGTWTSRETTQYF
many | TRBJ2-1 | . | TRBV5-1 | TGCGCCAGCAGCTTGGACACTGCAAAGTTCTTC | CASSLDTAKFF
many | TRBJ1-2 | . | TRBV20-1 | TGCAGTGTGCTGGGGTATGGCTACACCTTC | CSVLGYGYTF
many | TRBJ2-7 | TRBD2 | TRBV7-9 | TGTGCCAGCAGCTTACCCTCCGGGGATAGCGGGGGTTACGAGCAGTACTTC | CASSLPSGDSGGYEQYF
few | TRBJ2-1 | TRBD2 | TRBV2 | TGTGCCAGCGATCTGAGGCTAGCGGGGGACCCGAGCTCCTACAATGAGCAGTTCTTC | CASDLRLAGDPSSYNEQFF
few | TRBJ1-1 | . | TRBV7-2 | TGTGCCAGCAGCCCCACCTCGGGGCAGGTCACTGAAGCTTTCTTT | CASSPTSGQVTEAFF
. | TRBJ2-3 | . | TRBV2 | TGTGCCAGCACAGGCCCTAGCACAGATACGCAGTATTTT | CASTGPSTDTQYF
. | TRBJ2-1 | TRBD1 | TRBV9 | TGTGCCAGCAGCGTATCAGGACAGGGCTACAATGAGCAGTTCTTC | CASSVSGQGYNEQFF
. | TRBJ1-1 | . | TRBV5-6 | TGTGCCAGCAGCCGCTTTGACAGTCACACTGAAGCTTTCTTT | CASSRFDSHTEAFF
. | TRBJ2-2 | . | TRBV7-9 | TGTGCCAGCAGCTTGAGCGATGGGAACACCGGGGAGCTGTTTTTT | CASSLSDGNTGELFF
many | TRBJ1-3 | . | TRBV20-1 | TGCAGTGCTGACGACATAATCTCTGGAAACACCATATATTTT | CSADDIISGNTIYF
many | TRBJ1-2 | . | TRBV20-1 | TGCAGTGCTGCTGACAGGTCCTATGGCTACACCTTC | CSAADRSYGYTF
many | TRBJ1-1 | . | TRBV12-3/TRBV12-4 | TGTGCCAGCAGCCAAGGCCGGAACACTGAAGCTTTCTTT | CASSQGRNTEAFF
many | TRBJ1-4 | . | TRBV6-5 | TGTGCCAGCAGTCTCAATAGACGGGAAAAACTGTTTTTT | CASSLNRREKLFF
. | TRBJ2-2 | . | TRBV2 | TGTGCCAGCAGTGATTTCGGCGGGGAGCTGTTTTTT | CASSDFGGELFF
few | TRBJ2-7 | TRBD2 | TRBV20-1 | TGCAGTGCTAGCAAACTAGCGGGGGCGCTCTACGAGCAGTACTTC | CSASKLAGALYEQYF
. | TRBJ2-1 | . | TRBV20-1 | TGCAGTGCTATACGGGATTTACGGTTGCAGTTCTTC | CSAIRDLRLQFF
. | TRBJ2-1 | . | TRBV3-1 | TGTGCCAGCAGCCAAGGAGTAGTACAGAGGAGCTCCTACAATGAGCAGTTCTTC | CASSQGVVQRSSYNEQFF
many | TRBJ1-5 | . | TRBV12-3/TRBV12-4 | TGTGCCAGCAGTTTTGCCCGGGGCAATCAGCCCCAGCATTTT | CASSFARGNQPQHF
. | TRBJ1-4 | . | TRBV7-2 | TGTGCCAGCAGCTTAGATGCCTGGAGAACTAATGAAAAACTGTTTTTT | CASSLDAWRTNEKLFF
few | TRBJ1-5 | TRBD1 | TRBV15 | TGTGCCACCAGTGAGCGACAGGGAAATCAGCCCCAGCATTTT | CATSERQGNQPQHF
. | TRBJ2-1 | . | TRBV7-7 | TGTGCCAGCAGCTTAGAGGACATACAGGGCACCTACAATGAGCAGTTCTTC | CASSLEDIQGTYNEQFF
many | TRBJ2-5 | . | TRBV6-5 | TGTGCCAGCAGTTACTCGAAGACTGAGATCACACCTGAGACCCAGTACTTC | CASSYSKTEITPETQYF